The rows below give T cell receptor beta chains drawn from one sample of a study of cytomegalovirus exposure and HLA in healthy donors. Data came from immunoSEQ multiplex PCR; TCRdb stores just in-frame clones and leaves some out. The profile covers approximately 150,000 clones, with over 60% appearing a single time and about 1.8% taken by the ten largest. Sequencing input: PBMCs. The receptors come from a woman aged 40 to 50 in good health and CMV-seronegative. The CDR3 runs from the conserved cysteine through the conserved F or W. The D gene is left open where the match is weak. A row's size may be missing; if present it is once, few, many or a size class.

d_call | j_call | clone_size | v_call | cdr3_aa | cdr3_nt
TRBD2 | TRBJ2-1 | few | TRBV5-1 | CASSLFSGGADNEQFF | TGCGCCAGCAGCTTGTTTTCCGGGGGGGCGGACAATGAGCAGTTCTTC
TRBD1 | TRBJ2-7 | - | TRBV7-9 | CASSPGAGGHPQYF | TGTGCCAGCAGCCCCGGGGCAGGGGGCCACCCGCAGTACTTC
- | TRBJ1-6 | - | TRBV10-1 | CASSVTDNSPLHF | TGCGCCAGCAGTGTGACAGATAATTCACCCCTCCACTTT
TRBD2 | TRBJ2-5 | - | TRBV9 | CASSVAVSSGETQYF | TGTGCCAGCAGCGTAGCTGTCTCTAGCGGTGAGACCCAGTACTTC
- | TRBJ1-3 | few | TRBV5-4 | CASSFGGGSGNTIYF | TGTGCCAGCAGCTTCGGGGGAGGCTCTGGAAACACCATATATTTT
TRBD2 | TRBJ2-1 | - | TRBV19 | CASSIGLVNSNEQFF | TGTGCCAGTAGTATTGGACTAGTTAATTCCAATGAGCAGTTCTTC
TRBD1 | TRBJ2-7 | - | TRBV18 | CASSPSQGAFEQYF | TGTGCCAGCTCACCATCCCAGGGGGCCTTCGAGCAGTACTTC
TRBD2 | TRBJ2-1 | - | TRBV6-4 | CASSVTSGSGNEQFF | TGTGCCAGCAGTGTGACTAGCGGGAGTGGTAATGAGCAGTTCTTC
- | TRBJ1-1 | - | TRBV15 | CATSGAGDTEAFF | TGTGCCACCAGCGGGGCAGGGGACACTGAAGCTTTCTTT
TRBD1 | TRBJ1-5 | - | TRBV5-1 | CASSQTGQGGQPQHF | TGCGCCAGCAGCCAAACGGGACAGGGAGGTCAGCCCCAGCATTTT
- | TRBJ2-7 | - | TRBV6-5 | CASSYSVLAEGYEQYF | TGTGCCAGCAGTTACTCAGTCCTAGCAGAGGGCTACGAGCAGTACTTC
- | TRBJ2-2 | many | TRBV19 | CASSIVADLTGELFF | TGTGCCAGTAGTATAGTAGCGGATCTCACCGGGGAGCTGTTTTTT
TRBD2 | TRBJ2-3 | - | TRBV5-1 | CASSSGLDSSTDTQYF | TGCGCCAGCAGCTCCGGACTAGATTCTAGCACAGATACGCAGTATTTT
- | TRBJ1-2 | - | TRBV10-2 | CASSQKAGPLYGYTF | TGCGCCAGCAGTCAGAAGGCAGGGCCACTTTATGGCTACACCTTC
TRBD1 | TRBJ1-2 | - | TRBV25-1 | CASSEGTGGNYGYTF | TGTGCCAGCAGTGAAGGAACAGGGGGTAACTATGGCTACACCTTC
- | TRBJ1-5 | - | TRBV4-1 | CASSHAGSYHQPQHF | TGCGCCAGCAGCCACGCCGGGTCTTACCATCAGCCCCAGCATTTT
- | TRBJ2-2 | - | TRBV25-1 | CASSSTGSRHTGELFF | TGTGCCAGCAGTTCGACAGGCTCGAGGCACACCGGGGAGCTGTTTTTT
TRBD1 | TRBJ1-1 | once | TRBV7-2 | CASSPGTGSLGTEAFF | TGTGCCAGCAGCCCCGGGACAGGGTCTTTGGGCACTGAAGCTTTCTTT
- | TRBJ1-3 | - | TRBV9 | CASSVGPAKSGNTIYF | TGTGCCAGCAGCGTGGGCCCCGCTAAGTCTGGAAACACCATATATTTT
TRBD1 | TRBJ2-1 | - | TRBV6-5 | CASSYWDRRNEQFF | TGTGCCAGCAGTTACTGGGACAGAAGGAATGAGCAGTTCTTC
TRBD1 | TRBJ2-7 | - | TRBV28 | CASSQRFGDRGYEQYF | TGTGCCAGCAGTCAAAGATTCGGGGACAGGGGTTACGAGCAGTACTTC
- | TRBJ1-2 | - | TRBV4-1 | CASTPLGRGSYGYTF | TGCGCCAGCACCCCTCTGGGCCGAGGGAGCTATGGCTACACCTTC
- | TRBJ2-2 | - | TRBV10-3 | CAHRGANTGELFF | TGTGCCCATCGCGGAGCGAACACCGGGGAGCTGTTTTTT
- | TRBJ1-2 | - | TRBV18 | CASSPPVRTEEYTF | TGTGCCAGCTCACCTCCGGTCCGGACAGAAGAGTACACCTTC
- | TRBJ2-5 | - | TRBV15 | CATSRGLPSSGETQYF | TGTGCCACCAGCAGAGGTCTCCCTAGTAGCGGAGAGACCCAGTACTTC
- | TRBJ1-2 | - | TRBV21-1 | CASSKFRLNRDNYGYTF | TGTGCCAGCAGCAAATTCCGTCTAAACAGGGATAACTATGGCTACACCTTC
- | TRBJ1-2 | - | TRBV27 | CASTPAAGAYGYTF | TGTGCCAGCACCCCTGCGGCGGGGGCCTATGGCTACACCTTC
- | TRBJ1-2 | - | TRBV27 | CASSLSGNRGWGYTF | TGTGCCAGCAGTTTATCGGGAAATAGGGGCTGGGGCTACACCTTC
TRBD1 | TRBJ1-5 | - | TRBV11-2 | CASSPMTGPRDQPQHF | TGTGCCAGCAGCCCGATGACAGGGCCCCGAGATCAGCCCCAGCATTTT
TRBD1 | TRBJ2-7 | once | TRBV19 | CASSTDRDAYEQYF | TGTGCCAGTAGTACGGACAGGGATGCCTACGAGCAGTACTTC
TRBD2 | TRBJ2-4 | - | TRBV6-5 | CASSWGGAKNIQYF | TGTGCCAGCAGTTGGGGGGGGGCCAAAAACATTCAGTACTTC
- | TRBJ1-5 | - | TRBV28 | CASGGNSNQPQHF | TGTGCCAGCGGGGGGAATAGCAATCAGCCCCAGCATTTT
- | TRBJ2-1 | - | TRBV7-9 | CASSLDRNGQFF | TGTGCCAGCAGCTTAGACAGGAATGGGCAGTTCTTC
- | TRBJ2-1 | - | TRBV11-2 | CASSLDRNEQFF | TGTGCCAGCAGCTTAGATCGGAATGAGCAGTTCTTC
TRBD2 | TRBJ2-1 | - | TRBV6-4 | CASSDSNFPGGEQFF | TGTGCCAGCAGTGACTCGAATTTCCCGGGGGGAGAGCAGTTCTTC
TRBD1 | TRBJ2-7 | once | TRBV11-2 | CASSSRQGVNYEQYF | TGTGCCAGCAGCTCCCGACAGGGCGTAAATTACGAGCAGTACTTC
- | TRBJ2-7 | few | TRBV5-1 | CASSTLPGYHDEQYF | TGCGCCAGCAGCACGCTACCAGGGTACCATGACGAGCAGTACTTC
TRBD1 | TRBJ1-5 | - | TRBV28 | CASSLARTGASQPQHF | TGTGCCAGCAGTTTGGCCAGGACAGGGGCTAGTCAGCCCCAGCATTTT
TRBD1 | TRBJ2-1 | - | TRBV7-8 | CASSLAGTDYNEQFF | TGTGCCAGCAGCTTAGCGGGGACAGATTACAATGAGCAGTTCTTC
- | TRBJ2-2 | - | TRBV19 | CASRSPLGVSVHRELFF | TGTGCCAGTAGGTCTCCCCTGGGTGTCAGCGTTCATAGGGAGCTGTTTTTT
- | TRBJ2-1 | - | TRBV5-5 | CASSLALGVQYNEQFF | TGTGCCAGCAGCTTGGCCCTGGGAGTTCAATACAATGAGCAGTTCTTC
TRBD1 | TRBJ2-7 | - | TRBV6-5 | CASSYSTGTGPYEQYF | TGTGCCAGCAGTTACTCCACCGGGACAGGGCCCTACGAGCAGTACTTC
- | TRBJ1-2 | - | TRBV19 | CASSIQGTNYGYTF | TGTGCCAGTAGTATCCAGGGGACTAACTATGGCTACACCTTC
- | TRBJ2-7 | - | TRBV5-1 | CASSLSGTPYEQYF | TGCGCCAGCAGCTTATCCGGGACTCCCTACGAGCAGTACTTC
TRBD1 | TRBJ2-7 | once | TRBV11-2 | CASSRGQGAYEQYF | TGTGCCAGCAGCAGGGGACAGGGGGCCTACGAGCAGTACTTC
- | TRBJ2-1 | - | TRBV9 | CASSAGTSRNEQFF | TGTGCCAGCAGCGCCGGGACTTCCAGGAATGAGCAGTTCTTC
- | TRBJ1-4 | - | TRBV19 | CASSRATNEKLFF | TGTGCCAGTAGTCGGGCAACTAATGAAAAACTGTTTTTT
TRBD1 | TRBJ1-4 | - | TRBV2 | CASNGQGVVLTTNEKLFF | TGTGCCAGCAACGGACAGGGAGTGGTCCTTACAACTAATGAAAAACTGTTTTTT